The rows below give T cell receptor beta chains drawn from one sample of a study of blood T cell repertoires in COVID-19. Assay: immunoSEQ multiplex PCR; the TCRdb copy retains only in-frame clones and omits some. Of 150,000 to 200,000 clones in the sample, 75% to 90% are singletons; the top ten hold 2% to 2.5%. Sequencing used peripheral blood. These receptors all come from a man between 65 and 85 years old with active or convalescent COVID-19. CDR3s include the opening cysteine and the closing phenylalanine or tryptophan. The D gene is left open where the match is weak. Clone size is given for some rows only: seen once, a few or many times, or a class if the clone is expanded.

D	J	V	size	DNA	CDR3
NA	TRBJ2-4	TRBV2	NA	TGTGCCAGCAGTGAGGCGGGGATGCTAGCCAAAAACATTCAGTACTTC	CASSEAGMLAKNIQYF
NA	TRBJ2-7	TRBV28	NA	TGTGCCAGCAGATGGTTCGAGGGGGGGCGTTACGAGCAGTACTTC	CASRWFEGGRYEQYF
NA	TRBJ1-4	TRBV28	NA	TGTGCCAGCAGCCCAGGGGTCGGTAATGAAAAACTGTTTTTT	CASSPGVGNEKLFF
NA	TRBJ1-4	TRBV7-9	NA	TGTGCCAGCAGCTTAGATCGGACAGTTAATGAAAAACTGTTTTTT	CASSLDRTVNEKLFF
TRBD2	TRBJ2-1	TRBV3-1/TRBV3-2	NA	TGTGCCAGCAGCCAAGTCAGCGGGAGTAAGCCGTTCTTC	CASSQVSGSKPFF
TRBD1	TRBJ2-7	TRBV5-4	NA	TGTGCCAGCAGCTTGGTTGCAGGGGGCGCTTGGGAGCAGTACTTC	CASSLVAGGAWEQYF
TRBD1	TRBJ2-3	TRBV6-2/TRBV6-3	NA	TGTGCCAGCAGTTCCGGGACAGGAAGCACAGATACGCAGTATTTT	CASSSGTGSTDTQYF
NA	TRBJ1-1	TRBV12-3/TRBV12-4	once	TGTGCCAGCAGTTGGGCGGGGATTAGTGAAGCTTTCTTT	CASSWAGISEAFF
NA	TRBJ1-1	TRBV7-8	NA	TGTGCCAGCAGCTCAAGGGGGGGGCAGAAAACTGAAGCTTTCTTT	CASSSRGGQKTEAFF
NA	TRBJ1-1	TRBV27	NA	TGTGCCAGCAGTCCTAGGGGAGGCTTCATGAACACTGAAGCTTTCTTT	CASSPRGGFMNTEAFF
NA	TRBJ2-7	TRBV15	once	TGTGCCACCAGCAGAGATCCGTGGCAGGAGGCCTACGAGCAGTACTTC	CATSRDPWQEAYEQYF
TRBD1	TRBJ2-7	TRBV5-4	NA	TGTGCCAGCAGCTCCGGACAGGGACGATACGAGCAGTACTTC	CASSSGQGRYEQYF
TRBD2	TRBJ2-1	TRBV6-5	NA	TGTGCCAGCAGATTACTAGCGGAGGGTAATGAGCAGTTCTTC	CASRLLAEGNEQFF
TRBD1	TRBJ1-2	TRBV7-9	NA	TGTGCCAGCAGCTCATGGGACAGCTATGGCTACACCTTC	CASSSWDSYGYTF
NA	TRBJ1-1	TRBV28	NA	TGTGCCAGCAGTTTACCTGGACAGCTGAACACTGAAGCTTTCTTT	CASSLPGQLNTEAFF
NA	TRBJ2-2	TRBV9	NA	TGTGCCAGCAGCGTAAGGGAGTACACCGGGGAGCTGTTTTTT	CASSVREYTGELFF
NA	TRBJ2-2	TRBV4-3	once	TGCGCCAGCAGCCAAGAGGCGACAAAGACCGGGGAGCTGTTTTTT	CASSQEATKTGELFF
NA	TRBJ2-7	TRBV7-2	NA	TGTGCCAGCAGCTCCGACAGGGAGGTCTACGAGCAGTACTTC	CASSSDREVYEQYF
NA	TRBJ2-7	TRBV18	NA	TGTGCCAGCTCACCGGTGGGGCCCCCAAATCCAAGCGAGCAGTACTTC	CASSPVGPPNPSEQYF
NA	TRBJ1-1	TRBV2	NA	TGTGCCAGCAGCTGGGAGAAAGGTTTGAACACTGAAGCTTTCTTT	CASSWEKGLNTEAFF
TRBD2	TRBJ2-7	TRBV3-1/TRBV3-2	NA	TGTGCCAGCAGCCAAGGGCGCGGGAGAAGCGAGCAGTACTTC	CASSQGRGRSEQYF
NA	TRBJ2-3	TRBV6-5	NA	TGTGCCAGCAGACTTACAGATACGCAGTATTTT	CASRLTDTQYF
TRBD1	TRBJ1-2	TRBV28	NA	TGTGCCAGCAGTTTGTTGTTCTCCGGGACAGGGGACTATGGCTACACCTTC	CASSLLFSGTGDYGYTF
TRBD2	TRBJ2-2	TRBV15	NA	TGTGCCACCGGACGACCGTGGCTAGCGGGAGCCTTCACCGGGGAGCTGTTTTTT	CATGRPWLAGAFTGELFF
NA	TRBJ2-5	TRBV27	NA	TGTGCCAGCAGTGCCCCAGGGATCTCAGAGACCCAGTACTTC	CASSAPGISETQYF
NA	TRBJ1-2	TRBV29-1	NA	TGCAGCGTTGGGGCGGGAACTGGCTACACCTTC	CSVGAGTGYTF
NA	TRBJ1-5	TRBV19	NA	TGTGCCAGTAGTGCCCAGGGTGGCAATCAGCCCCAGCATTTT	CASSAQGGNQPQHF
TRBD2	TRBJ2-1	TRBV28	NA	TGTGCCAGCAGTCTCCGGACTAGCGGGAGCAATGAGCAGTTCTTC	CASSLRTSGSNEQFF
NA	TRBJ1-5	TRBV3-1/TRBV3-2	NA	TGTGCCAGCAGCAAGACAGCTACCGGGGGGCGGCCCCAGCATTTT	CASSKTATGGRPQHF
TRBD1	TRBJ1-5	TRBV6-2/TRBV6-3	NA	TGTGCCAGCAGCACGACAGGGGCTCGCAATCAGCCCCAGCATTTT	CASSTTGARNQPQHF
NA	TRBJ2-7	TRBV2	NA	TGTGCCAGCAGTGGCTACAGCGCAGGACGTAGCGACGAGCAGTACTTC	CASSGYSAGRSDEQYF
NA	TRBJ1-4	TRBV7-9	NA	TGTGCCAGCACGCAGGGGTTAGTGGGTATAGCTAATGAAAAACTGTTTTTT	CASTQGLVGIANEKLFF
NA	TRBJ2-5	TRBV4-3	NA	TGCGCCAGCAGCCAAGAAGGTCGGGGTCAAGAGACCCAGTACTTC	CASSQEGRGQETQYF
NA	TRBJ2-3	TRBV10-2	NA	TGCGCCAGCAGGAGGACAGATACGCAGTATTTT	CASRRTDTQYF
TRBD1	TRBJ2-6	TRBV28	NA	TGTGCCAGCAGAGCCGGGACAGGGTTCTACTCTGGGGCCAACGTCCTGACTTTC	CASRAGTGFYSGANVLTF
NA	TRBJ1-5	TRBV28	NA	TGTGCCAGCAGTTTATTTGGCCAGGGTGTTTCAGGAAATCAGCCCCAGCATTTT	CASSLFGQGVSGNQPQHF
TRBD2	TRBJ2-4	TRBV4-3	NA	TGCGCCAGCAGCCAAGATTCCCAGGGACTAGTGAACATTCAGTACTTC	CASSQDSQGLVNIQYF
NA	TRBJ2-7	TRBV28	NA	TGTGCCAGCAGAAAAGGACTTCCCTACGAGCAGTACTTC	CASRKGLPYEQYF
NA	TRBJ2-1	TRBV5-4	NA	TGTGCCAGCAGCTTGGGGGTAGCGGCCTACAATGAGCAGTTCTTC	CASSLGVAAYNEQFF
NA	TRBJ1-5	TRBV15	NA	TGTGCCACCAGCAGAGAAGCGTATAGCAATCAGCCCCAGCATTTT	CATSREAYSNQPQHF
NA	TRBJ1-2	TRBV28	NA	TGTGCCAGCAGTTTATCCGTCAAAGGGGAACTGGGCTATGGCTACACCTTC	CASSLSVKGELGYGYTF
NA	TRBJ1-5	TRBV10-2	NA	TGCGCCAGCAGTGTCGGCAGGGGCAATCAGCCCCAGCATTTT	CASSVGRGNQPQHF
NA	TRBJ1-2	TRBV7-2	NA	TGTGCCAGCAGCCCCCGGTTCGCGGGGGTCGGCTACACCTTC	CASSPRFAGVGYTF